The T cell receptor beta chain under discussion was sequenced for a study of T cells after yellow fever vaccination. A single record per CDR3 protein comes from TCRdb applying MiXCR to the 5' RACE reads. The sample yields some 350,000 distinct CDR3 sequences, 3% to 4.5% seen once. Findings of the study overall: Primary-vaccination clones mostly resurfaced post-booster (around 95% CD4, 75% to 90% CD8). Repertoires obtained by FACS sorting could include abundant clonotypes that entered as contaminants from the bulk population.

This CDR3 is built from 15 residues. Germline V gene sequence: CDR1 LGHNA, CDR2 YSLEER. Only a few counts were recorded for this clonotype. Its antigen remains unidentified. The germline gene is not matched at one end of the junction; a read error may be the cause. The chain links TRBV4-3 to TRBJ2-2, with D uncertain. The origin of this receptor is a man aged 18 to 29 who received the YFV17D yellow fever vaccine. Sequenced here: PBMCs, sampled 5 days after the yellow fever booster vaccination. In DNA form, the CDR3 reads TGCGCCAGCAGCCAAGATGTGGGGAACGCCGGGGAGCTGTTTTTT. Its protein product is CASSQDVGNAGELFF.